The 30 T cell receptor beta chains listed next were all sequenced from one sample in a study of T cell repertoires in cytomegalovirus infection. Each CDR3 protein gets one entry after TCRdb re-called the reads with MiXCR. Seen here are roughly 120,000 distinct CDR3 sequences, around 30% observed once, and the top ten hold around two fifths. These receptors are not linked to any known antigen. The sequencing used CD8+ T cells from cultured PBMCs, collected from culture after CMV antigen stimulation. Receptors originate from a human donor in good health (CMV status not recorded). Some clones in this sample may be carry-over from other donors' samples.

This clonotype showed up many times. J is TRBJ1-4 and V is TRBV12-3 or TRBV12-4, with D perhaps TRBD1 (5 bases). The CDR3 covers 13 residues. Trimming removed 6 bases from V and 8 bases from J, with 13 bases in between. CDR3 protein: CASSATRGEKLFF. The CDR3 coding sequence is TGTGCCAGCAGCGCCACCCGGGGGGAAAAACTGTTTTTT.

In its sample, this clonotype was seen many times. The J gene is TRBJ2-3, the V gene TRBV12-3 or TRBV12-4; D possibly corresponds to TRBD2 (7 bases). The CDR3 loop spans 17 amino acids. The germline V and J ends were trimmed by 6 bases and 4 bases, with 23 bases remaining between them. The CDR3 sequence: CASSPWVGRGQSDTQYF. In DNA form, the CDR3 reads TGTGCCAGCAGCCCATGGGTCGGGCGGGGGCAGTCAGATACGCAGTATTTT.

This clonotype came up a few times. This chain's CDR3 is CASSQTTGTDYGYTF. As DNA, the CDR3 is TGCGCCAGCAGCCAAACTACCGGGACCGACTATGGCTACACCTTC. The V call is TRBV4-3, the J call TRBJ1-2; possibly TRBD1 for D (5 bases). V lost 2 bases and J lost 3, with 13 bases in between. Germline V CDR1 and CDR2: LGHNA, YSLEER. CDR3 size: 15 residues.

The V call is TRBV28, the J call TRBJ1-6; D is undetermined. V lost 3 bases and J 5 bases, leaving 11 bases between the germline ends. The CDR3 covers 15 residues. In germline, CDR1 is MDHEN, CDR2 SYDVKM. The CDR3 nucleotides are TGTGCCAGCAGTTTTCCGGACGAGAATAATTCACCCCTCCACTTT. It yields the protein CASSFPDENNSPLHF. The whole variable domain, remainder taken from reference TRBV28 and TRBJ1-6, is DVKVTQSSRYLVKRTGEKVFLECVQDMDHENMFWYRQDPGLGLRLIYFSYDVKMKEKGDIPEGYSVSREKKERFSLILESASTNQTSMYLCASSFPDENNSPLHFGNGTRLTVT.

This clonotype showed up many times. The gene calls are TRBV7-2 and TRBJ2-1, with 8 nucleotides matching TRBD2. CDR1 and CDR2 (germline): SGHTA, FQGNSA. J gave up 0 bases and V 3 bases, and 1 base lay outside the gene matches. The CDR3 length is 15 residues. CDR3 DNA: TGTGCCAGCAGCTTCAGCGGGGGCTCCTACAATGAGCAGTTCTTC. The encoded protein is CASSFSGGSYNEQFF.

This clonotype was observed a few times. V and J are TRBV7-9 and TRBJ1-4, with D hard to call. CDR1 and CDR2 (germline): SEHNR, FQNEAQ (reference sequence). Trimming removed 5 bases at V and 1 base at J, with 2 bases between. This CDR3 has 12 residues. The CDR3 nucleotides read TGTGCCAGCAGCCAAACTAATGAAAAACTGTTTTTT. Translation gives CASSQTNEKLFF.

The V gene is TRBV4-1, the J gene TRBJ1-5; D ambiguous. Trimming took off 1 base at V and 6 bases at J, with 10 bases between the two ends. The CDR3 runs to 14 residues. Germline CDR1 reads MGHRA; CDR2 reads YSYEKL. This CDR3 reads CASSQALRVQPQHF. The CDR3 DNA is TGCGCCAGCAGCCAAGCGCTTCGGGTTCAGCCCCAGCATTTT.

This clonotype turned up a few times. This chain connects TRBV19 to TRBJ1-4, with D unclear. Trimming cost V 5 bases and J 4 bases, with 11 bases left between them. This CDR3 is 14 amino acids long. Germline CDR1 LNHDA, CDR2 SQIVND (reference sequence). CDR3 in DNA: TGTGCCAGTAGTGAGGGTCGGATTAATGAAAAACTGTTTTTT. Protein sequence: CASSEGRINEKLFF. The full variable domain, completed using reference TRBV19 and TRBJ1-4, is DGGITQSPKYLFRKEGQNVTLSCEQNLNHDAMYWYRQDPGQGLRLIYYSQIVNDFQKGDIAEGYSVSREKKESFPLTVTSAQKNPTAFYLCASSEGRINEKLFFGSGTQLSVL.

This clonotype was seen repeatedly, ten times or more. V gene TRBV7-9 combines with J gene TRBJ2-3; TRBD1 matches at 12 bases. Germline V CDR1 and CDR2: SEHNR, FQNEAQ (reference sequence). V lost 2 bases, J lost 3 bases, and 6 bases stayed unmatched. This CDR3 is 17 amino acids long. CDR3 coding DNA: TGTGCCAGCAGCTTATTTACGGGACAGGGGGCAACAGATACGCAGTATTTT. This codes for CASSLFTGQGATDTQYF.

This clonotype has only a few counts. The chain carries TRBV7-9 and TRBJ2-2; TRBD1 is a possible D gene (6 bases). The germline V gene encodes CDR1 SEHNR and CDR2 FQNEAQ (reference sequence). Trimming left V 4 bases short and J 4 bases short, with 19 bases between. The CDR3 sequence is 17 residues long. CDR3 in amino acids: CASSSTVPTGSTGELFF. CDR3 coding DNA: TGTGCCAGCAGCTCAACGGTCCCAACAGGGAGCACCGGGGAGCTGTTTTTT.

Notes on this clonotype: Given a much more abundant clone one base away, this may be a read error. The V and J genes are TRBV7-8 and TRBJ2-3, with D hard to call. Trimming took 4 bases from V and 11 from J, leaving 10 bases between them. CDR3 size: 11 residues. Germline CDR1 reads SGHVS; CDR2 reads FQNEAQ. CDR3 in amino acids: CASSSVNRQYF. DNA of the CDR3: TGTGCCAGCAGCTCCGTTAATAGGCAGTATTTT.

The chain carries TRBV5-3 and TRBJ2-7, with 9 bases aligning to TRBD1. TRBV5-3 is an open reading frame, and its role is uncertain. The CDR3 is 14 amino acids. CDR3 protein: CASSFRQGAYEQYF. CDR3 sequence (DNA): TGTGCTAGCAGCTTTCGACAGGGGGCCTACGAGCAGTACTTC.

As DNA, the CDR3 is TGTGCCAGCAGCCCAGCAGGGGTCGAGCAGTACTTC. Translated, it gives CASSPAGVEQYF. V gene TRBV7-9 combines with J gene TRBJ2-7; a weak D match, TRBD1 (6 bases). Germline CDR1 reads SEHNR; CDR2 reads FQNEAQ (reference sequence). V lost 5 bases and J lost 6, with 11 bases in between. The CDR3 has 12 amino acids.

The chain couples TRBV2 to TRBJ2-3, with 9 positions matching TRBD1. V dropped 6 bases and J dropped 2; count of bases not matched to a gene: 6. The germline gives CDR1 SNHLY, CDR2 FYNNEI. The CDR3 spans 15 residues. Written as DNA, the CDR3 is TGTGCCAGCAGAGGGACAGGGATCTTCACAGATACGCAGTATTTT. As protein: CASRGTGIFTDTQYF. Looking up the rest from reference TRBV2 and TRBJ2-3 gives the full variable domain: EPEVTQTPSHQVTQMGQEVILRCVPISNHLYFYWYRQILGQKVEFLVSFYNNEISEKSEIFDDQFSVERPDGSNFTLKIRSTKLEDSAMYFCASRGTGIFTDTQYFGPGTRLTVL.

The table lists this clonotype with a few counts. The chain recombines TRBV5-6 with TRBJ2-5, with D hard to call. The CDR3 runs to 15 residues. The V and J ends lost 0 bases and 4 bases respectively, with 13 bases between them. Germline lookup yields CDR1 SGHDT and CDR2 YYEEEE. The CDR3 reads CASSLAATTPETQYF. The CDR3 nucleotides are TGTGCCAGCAGCTTGGCGGCTACCACGCCAGAGACCCAGTACTTC.

V and J are TRBV7-6 and TRBJ2-2; 7 bases are a match to TRBD1. After removal of 5 bases from V and 6 bases from J, the junction contained 6 bases not matched to a gene. CDR3 size: 14 residues. Germline loops: CDR1 SGHVS, CDR2 FNYEAQ. The DNA for the CDR3 is TGTGCCAGCAGCCCGCCGACAGGGTCCGGGGAGCTGTTTTTT. It yields the protein CASSPPTGSGELFF.

The chain links TRBV6-2 or TRBV6-3 to TRBJ1-6, with 9 positions matching TRBD1. CDR1 is MNHEY and CDR2 is SVGEGT in the germline V gene. The CDR3 consists of 20 residues. V dropped 5 bases and J dropped 2; count of bases not matched to a gene: 16. The CDR3 DNA follows: TGTGCCAGCAGTACCGTTCCGGGACAGGGTGTTTGGACCTATAATTCACCCCTCCACTTT. Translating it yields CASSTVPGQGVWTYNSPLHF.

The V call is TRBV10-2, the J call TRBJ2-7; tentatively, D is TRBD1 (6 bases). The length of the CDR3 is 14 residues. The V and J ends lost 0 bases and 3 bases respectively, with 9 bases between them. The germline V gene has CDR1 WSHSY and CDR2 SAAADI. CDR3 sequence: CASSESDSGYEQYF. DNA of the CDR3: TGCGCCAGCAGTGAGTCGGACAGCGGCTACGAGCAGTACTTC.

This clonotype occurred many times. The rearrangement links TRBV7-2 to TRBJ2-7; D could derive from TRBD1 or TRBD2 (5 bases each). Germline V CDR1 and CDR2: SGHTA, FQGNSA. This CDR3 contains 15 residues. The germline V and J ends were trimmed by 4 bases and 0 bases, with 13 bases remaining between them. CDR3 in amino acids: CASSSLTAASYEQYF. CDR3 DNA sequence: TGTGCCAGCAGCTCCTTGACAGCGGCCTCCTACGAGCAGTACTTC.

This chain joins TRBV2 and TRBJ2-7; TRBD1 matches at 9 bases. From germline, CDR1 is SNHLY and CDR2 FYNNEI. The CDR3 has 16 residues. J was trimmed by 4 bases and V by 6 bases; bases with no gene match: 13. The CDR3 region is CASRVEPGQGIYEQYF. The CDR3 bases are TGTGCCAGCAGAGTAGAACCGGGACAGGGAATTTACGAGCAGTACTTC.

The chain uses TRBV19 and TRBJ1-5; no clear D. Deletions cut 5 bases from V and 0 bases from J, with 8 bases between. From germline, CDR1 is LNHDA and CDR2 SQIVND (reference sequence). CDR3 length: 14 amino acids. CDR3 bases: TGTGCCAGTAGTGGACCGCTTAGCAATCAGCCCCAGCATTTT. Protein: CASSGPLSNQPQHF.

The V gene is TRBV14, the J gene TRBJ1-1; D remains ambiguous. Trimming removed 0 bases from V and 2 bases from J, with 13 bases in between. Germline V gene lookup returns CDR1 SGHDN and CDR2 FVKESK. CDR3 size: 16 residues. Here the CDR3 DNA reads TGTGCCAGCAGCCAAGATCCCCTGGATCCAAACACTGAAGCTTTCTTT. Protein sequence: CASSQDPLDPNTEAFF.

The J gene is TRBJ2-2, the V gene TRBV24-1; 7 bases align to TRBD1. The CDR3 covers 15 residues. Looked up from germline, CDR1 is KGHDR and CDR2 is SFDVKD. Losses at the gene ends were 12 bases for V and 4 bases for J; bases not matched to a gene: 13. In DNA, the CDR3 is TGTGCCGCCGCGGTGGAAGGGGGCCGCACCGGGGAGCTGTTTTTT. It codes for CAAAVEGGRTGELFF.

The count of this clonotype is one. CDR3 loop: CASSYSAATNQPQHF. CDR3 DNA: TGTGCCAGCAGTTACTCCGCCGCGACAAATCAGCCCCAGCATTTT. This chain joins TRBV6-5 and TRBJ1-5; D not certain. Germline CDR1 and CDR2: MNHEY and SVGAGI. Trimming removed 0 bases at V and 4 bases at J, with 10 bases between. CDR3 length equals 15 residues.

This clonotype appeared once. The chain employs TRBV2 and TRBJ2-7, with a tentative D call TRBD1 (5 bases). The CDR3 contains 13 residues. V was trimmed by 7 bases and J by 0 bases, leaving 10 bases between them. Germline-derived CDR1 and CDR2 are SNHLY and FYNNEI. The CDR3 loop is CASKVDSSYEQYF. The CDR3 DNA follows: TGTGCCAGCAAGGTCGACAGCTCCTACGAGCAGTACTTC.

V usage is TRBV7-4 and J usage is TRBJ2-7; D is perhaps TRBD1 or TRBD2 (5 bases each). Germline CDR1 and CDR2: SGHVT and SQSDAQ. V shed 10 bases and J shed 7 bases, with 23 bases lying between them. The CDR3 is made up of 14 amino acids. The CDR3 DNA is TGTGCCACCGGGACCCGGGATGATCACGGTGAGCAGTACTTC. It encodes CATGTRDDHGEQYF. Filled out from reference TRBV7-4 and TRBJ2-7, the complete variable domain reads GAGVSQSPRYKVAKRGRDVALRCDSISGHVTLYWYRQTLGQGSEVLTYSQSDAQRDKSGRPSGRFSAERPERSVSTLKIQRTEQGDSAVYLCATGTRDDHGEQYFGPGTRLTVT.

The rearrangement links TRBV4-2 to TRBJ1-4; D is perhaps TRBD1 (5 bases). Germline CDR1 reads LGHNA; CDR2 reads YNFKEQ. V was trimmed by 0 bases and J by 0 bases, leaving 8 bases between them. The CDR3 runs 16 residues. In DNA form, the CDR3 reads TGTGCCAGCAGCCAAGACCAGGGAGCAACTAATGAAAAACTGTTTTTT. It translates to CASSQDQGATNEKLFF.

V is TRBV12-3 or TRBV12-4 and J is TRBJ1-1; D perhaps matches TRBD1 (5 bases). This CDR3 region has 13 residues. Trimming removed 7 bases from V and 11 bases from J, with 20 bases in between. Here the CDR3 reads CASTQSGGAWAFF. The CDR3 nucleotides read TGTGCCAGCACCCAATCGGGAGGGGCCTGGGCTTTCTTT.

This clonotype appeared a few times. This chain links TRBV7-2 with TRBJ2-5; TRBD1 agrees at 8 bases. CDR1 and CDR2 (germline): SGHTA, FQGNSA. V lost 2 bases and J lost 5; bases outside the gene matches: 4. The CDR3 consists of 14 residues. The DNA for the CDR3 is TGTGCCAGCAGCTTACAGGGGGCACACGAGACCCAGTACTTC. Translating it yields CASSLQGAHETQYF.

The chain couples TRBV7-9 to TRBJ1-4; D unresolved. Per the germline V gene, CDR1 is SEHNR and CDR2 is FQNEAQ (reference sequence). This CDR3 has 15 amino acids. The V and J ends lost 5 bases and 8 bases respectively, with 18 bases between them. The CDR3 DNA sequence: TGTGCCAGCAGCCTTTCCACCGCCTCGGGAGAAAAACTGTTTTTT. Protein product: CASSLSTASGEKLFF.